This T cell receptor beta chain was found in a study of CD8 T cells in ankylosing spondylitis. Whole-study findings and limits: Characteristic of ankylosing spondylitis blood, it appeared, was a TCR beta motif comprising several highly homologous variants.

Deletions cut 4 bases from V and 3 bases from J, with 7 bases between. Germline V gene sequence: CDR1 SGHRS, CDR2 YFSETQ. This CDR3 contains 13 residues. TCRdb used MiXCR to reprocess the 5' RACE reads, holding one entry per CDR3 protein. The sample shows hundreds of thousands of distinct CDR3 sequences, 26% of them seen only once. Comments on this clonotype: The antigen remains unidentified.

This chain links TRBV5-1 with TRBJ1-4; TRBD1 might be the D (6 bases). This clonotype originated in a male donor with ankylosing spondylitis. Sequencing input: blood, either unsorted or a sorted T cell fraction (not recorded which). The CDR3 nucleotides read TGCGCCAGCAGCAGGGGGGCTAATGAAAAACTGTTTTTT. Translated, it gives CASSRGANEKLFF.